This paragraph reports one TCR beta chain. This specimen belongs to a study of T cells in Graves' hyperthyroidism and ophthalmopathy. This CDR3 region has 15 residues. V lost 0 bases, J lost 3 bases, and 11 bases lay in between. Germline CDR1 is SEHNR and CDR2 is FQNEAQ (reference sequence). RNA transcripts served as the template for amplifying TCR beta CDR3 regions. Carried out on the TCR CDR3, a first-round RT-PCR used the HTBI primer set. MiXCR was run by TCRdb on the multiplex PCR reads, yielding one entry per CDR3 protein. Among approximately 870,000 distinct CDR3 sequences listed, more than 30% were seen once.

Input material: blood. This rearrangement joins TRBV7-9 to TRBJ1-1; perhaps TRBD1 as D (5 bases). The receptor was isolated from a man younger than 35 with Graves' hyperthyroidism. Here the CDR3 DNA reads TGTGCCAGCAGCTTAGCGGGGGGTTTACACACTGAAGCTTTCTTT. Protein: CASSLAGGLHTEAFF.